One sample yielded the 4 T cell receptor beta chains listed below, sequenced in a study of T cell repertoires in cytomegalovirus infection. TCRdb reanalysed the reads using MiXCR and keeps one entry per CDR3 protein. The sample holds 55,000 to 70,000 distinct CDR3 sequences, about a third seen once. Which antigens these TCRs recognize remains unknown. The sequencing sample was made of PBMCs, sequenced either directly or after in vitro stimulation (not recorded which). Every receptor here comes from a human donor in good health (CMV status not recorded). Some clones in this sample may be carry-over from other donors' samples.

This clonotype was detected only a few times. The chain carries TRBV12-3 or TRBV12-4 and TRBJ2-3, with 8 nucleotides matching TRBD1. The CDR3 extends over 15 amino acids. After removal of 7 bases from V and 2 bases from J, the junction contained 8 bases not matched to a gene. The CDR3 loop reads CASKIGDRITDTQYF. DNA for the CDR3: TGTGCCAGCAAGATAGGGGACAGGATCACAGATACGCAGTATTTT.

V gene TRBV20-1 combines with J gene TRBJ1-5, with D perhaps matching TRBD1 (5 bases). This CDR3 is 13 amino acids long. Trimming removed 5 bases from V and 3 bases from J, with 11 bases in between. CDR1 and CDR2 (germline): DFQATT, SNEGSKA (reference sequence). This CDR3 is CSAQQGSNQPQHF. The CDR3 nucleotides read TGCAGTGCTCAGCAGGGCTCCAATCAGCCCCAGCATTTT.

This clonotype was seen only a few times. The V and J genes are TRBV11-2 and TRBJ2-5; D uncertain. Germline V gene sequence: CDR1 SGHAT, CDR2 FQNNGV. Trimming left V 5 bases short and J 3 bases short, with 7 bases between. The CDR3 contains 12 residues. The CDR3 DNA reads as TGTGCCAGCAGCGCCATAGAAGAGACCCAGTACTTC. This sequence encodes CASSAIEETQYF.

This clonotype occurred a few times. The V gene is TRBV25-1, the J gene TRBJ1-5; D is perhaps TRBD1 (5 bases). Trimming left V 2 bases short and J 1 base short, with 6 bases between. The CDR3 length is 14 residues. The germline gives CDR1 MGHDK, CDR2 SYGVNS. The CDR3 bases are TGTGCCAGCAGTGAAAGGACAAGCAATCAGCCCCAGCATTTT. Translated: CASSERTSNQPQHF.